The T cell receptor (beta chain) described here comes from a study of metastatic and nonmetastatic thyroid tumors. On the study more broadly: Repertoires were compared across blood and tumor or nodule tissue from malignant and benign thyroid patients.

The study, taken as a whole, reports: Versus benign nodules, malignant thyroid tumors reportedly had significantly higher TCR beta diversity, in blood and tumor.

MiXCR reprocessed the PCR reads for TCRdb. Here the sample spans about 6,200 clones, roughly a third being singletons. Until they underwent thyroid surgery, no patient had received any treatment. Germline V gene sequence: CDR1 SGHRS, CDR2 YFSETQ. V lost 4 bases and J lost 7, with 8 bases in between. This CDR3 has 12 amino acids. Turning to this clone: The antigen remains unidentified.

Source material: adjacent normal tissue. The V and J genes are TRBV5-1 and TRBJ2-2; possible D gene TRBD2, 6 bases. This TCR was recovered from a female donor with papillary thyroid cancer or a benign thyroid nodule (not recorded which). Some clones in this sample may be carry-over from other donors' samples. The CDR3 DNA reads TGCGCCAGCAGCAATAGCGGCGGGGAGCTGTTTTTT. Translated, it gives CASSNSGGELFF.